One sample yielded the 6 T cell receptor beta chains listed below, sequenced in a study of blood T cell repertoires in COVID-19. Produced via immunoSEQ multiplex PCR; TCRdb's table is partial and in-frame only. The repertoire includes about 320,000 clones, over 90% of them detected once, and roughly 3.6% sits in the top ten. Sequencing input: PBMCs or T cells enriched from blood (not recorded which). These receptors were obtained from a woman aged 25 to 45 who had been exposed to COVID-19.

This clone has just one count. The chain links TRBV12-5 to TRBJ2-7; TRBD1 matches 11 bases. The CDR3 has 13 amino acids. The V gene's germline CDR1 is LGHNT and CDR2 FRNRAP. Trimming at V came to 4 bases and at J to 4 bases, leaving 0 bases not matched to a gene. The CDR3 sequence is CASGWDRGYEQYF. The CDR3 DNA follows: TGTGCTAGTGGTTGGGACAGGGGGTACGAGCAGTACTTC.

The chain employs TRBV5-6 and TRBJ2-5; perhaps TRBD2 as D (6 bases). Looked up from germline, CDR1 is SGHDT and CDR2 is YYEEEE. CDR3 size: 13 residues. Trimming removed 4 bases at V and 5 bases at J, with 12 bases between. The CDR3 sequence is CASSPASGETQYF. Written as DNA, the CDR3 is TGTGCCAGCAGCCCGGCGAGCGGGGAGACCCAGTACTTC.

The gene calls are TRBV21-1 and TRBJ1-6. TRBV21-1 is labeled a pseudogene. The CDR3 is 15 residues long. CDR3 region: CARNRGLRLNSPLHF. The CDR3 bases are TGTGCCAGAAATCGAGGGTTGCGGCTCAATTCACCCCTCCACTTT.

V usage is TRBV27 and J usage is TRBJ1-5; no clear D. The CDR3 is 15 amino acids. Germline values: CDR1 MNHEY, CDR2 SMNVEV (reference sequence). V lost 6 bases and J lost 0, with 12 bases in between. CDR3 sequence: CASRPTSYSNQPQHF. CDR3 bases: TGTGCCAGCAGACCGACATCATATAGCAATCAGCCCCAGCATTTT.

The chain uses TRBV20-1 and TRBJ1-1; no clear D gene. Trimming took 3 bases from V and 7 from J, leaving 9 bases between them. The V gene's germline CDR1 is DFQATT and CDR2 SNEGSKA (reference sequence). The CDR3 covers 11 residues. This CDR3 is CSASRQNEAFF. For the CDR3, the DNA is TGCAGTGCTAGCAGGCAGAATGAAGCTTTCTTT.

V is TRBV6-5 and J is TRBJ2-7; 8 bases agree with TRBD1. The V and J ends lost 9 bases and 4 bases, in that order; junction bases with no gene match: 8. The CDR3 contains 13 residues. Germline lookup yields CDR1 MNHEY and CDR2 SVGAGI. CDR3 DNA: TGTGCCAGTTGGGGCACAGGGGGATACGAGCAGTACTTC. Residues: CASWGTGGYEQYF.